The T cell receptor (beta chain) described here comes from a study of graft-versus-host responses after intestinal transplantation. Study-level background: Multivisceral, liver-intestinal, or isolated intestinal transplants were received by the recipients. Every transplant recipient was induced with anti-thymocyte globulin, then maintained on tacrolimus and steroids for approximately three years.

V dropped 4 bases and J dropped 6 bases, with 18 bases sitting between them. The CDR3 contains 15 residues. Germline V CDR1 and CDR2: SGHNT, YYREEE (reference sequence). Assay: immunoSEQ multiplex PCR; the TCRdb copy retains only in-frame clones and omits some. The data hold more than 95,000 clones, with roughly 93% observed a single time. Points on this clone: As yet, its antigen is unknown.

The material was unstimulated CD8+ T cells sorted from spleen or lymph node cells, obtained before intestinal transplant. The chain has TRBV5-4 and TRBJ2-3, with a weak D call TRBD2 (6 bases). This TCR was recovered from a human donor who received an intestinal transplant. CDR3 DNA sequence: TGTGCCAGCAGCGAAACTGGGGGGACGACGGATACGCAGTATTTT. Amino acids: CASSETGGTTDTQYF.